What follows are 13 T cell receptor beta chains derived from one specimen sequenced in a study of blood T cell repertoires in COVID-19 (dated by TCRdb to between 2020 and 2021). Libraries were constructed by the immunoSEQ multiplex PCR assay. In its TCRdb copy, this immuneACCESS table keeps in-frame sequences only and misses some clones. Where compared with another copy, unresolved V genes explain less than half of these, and the others have no known cause. The sample table shows about 130,000 clones, and about 80% are seen once. The ten largest account for roughly 15% of the sample. The sequenced sample was peripheral blood. Receptor source: a woman aged 50 to 60 with acute or convalescent COVID-19.

The J gene is TRBJ1-3, the V gene TRBV18; tentative D call: TRBD1 (5 bases). CDR3 length equals 14 residues. The V end lost 4 bases, the J end lost 2 bases, and 9 bases lay between the germline ends. Looked up from germline, CDR1 is KGHSH and CDR2 is LQKENI. Here the CDR3 reads CASSRQGTGNTIYF. CDR3 nucleotides: TGTGCCAGCTCACGTCAGGGAACTGGAAACACCATATATTTT.

This chain connects TRBV15 to TRBJ1-5; a possible D gene is TRBD1 (6 bases). CDR1 LNHNV and CDR2 YYDKDF come from the germline V gene (reference sequence). The CDR3 has 14 residues. Trimming left V 5 bases short and J 0 bases short, with 8 bases between. CDR3 sequence reads: CATSYRDSNQPQHF. DNA of the CDR3: TGTGCCACCAGCTACAGGGATAGCAATCAGCCCCAGCATTTT.

The genes are TRBV19 and TRBJ1-2; D is perhaps TRBD1 (5 bases). Between the trimmed V and J ends, which lost 5 bases and 7 bases, there was a span of 8 bases. Germline V gives CDR1 LNHDA, CDR2 SQIVND (reference sequence). The CDR3 runs to 11 residues. Here the CDR3 reads CASSLQGGYTF. Here the CDR3 DNA reads TGTGCCAGTAGTCTCCAGGGTGGCTACACCTTC. Complete variable domain (other parts from reference TRBV19 and TRBJ1-2): DGGITQSPKYLFRKEGQNVTLSCEQNLNHDAMYWYRQDPGQGLRLIYYSQIVNDFQKGDIAEGYSVSREKKESFPLTVTSAQKNPTAFYLCASSLQGGYTFGSGTRLTVV.

A single count supports this clone. The chain links TRBV30 to TRBJ2-7; D possibly corresponds to TRBD2 (6 bases). The length of the CDR3 is 15 residues. CDR1 is GTSNPN and CDR2 is SVGIG in the germline V gene (reference sequence). V lost 1 base to trimming and J lost 0 bases, with 13 bases between them. CDR3 sequence (DNA): TGTGCCTGGAGTGGGGGACTTCCAGGCTCCTACGAGCAGTACTTC. Amino acids: CAWSGGLPGSYEQYF.

CDR3 region: CASTNRVGYNEQFF. The CDR3 DNA reads TGTGCCAGTACTAATCGTGTTGGCTACAATGAGCAGTTCTTC. V usage is TRBV19 and J usage is TRBJ2-1; D not resolved. The V and J ends lost 7 bases and 3 bases respectively, with 13 bases between them. CDR1 LNHDA and CDR2 SQIVND come from the germline V gene (reference sequence). The CDR3 sequence is 14 residues long. Based on the CDR3 plus reference TRBV19 and TRBJ2-1, the full variable domain is DGGITQSPKYLFRKEGQNVTLSCEQNLNHDAMYWYRQDPGQGLRLIYYSQIVNDFQKGDIAEGYSVSREKKESFPLTVTSAQKNPTAFYLCASTNRVGYNEQFFGPGTRLTVL.

The chain uses TRBV28 and TRBJ2-5, with 12 positions matching TRBD1. Germline V gene lookup returns CDR1 MDHEN and CDR2 SYDVKM. The CDR3 has 16 residues. With V trimmed by 5 bases and J by 4 bases, 8 bases remained unmatched. The CDR3 bases are TGTGCCAGCAGTCTGACTGGGACAGGGGGCCGAGAGACCCAGTACTTC. It is translated as CASSLTGTGGRETQYF.

The rearrangement uses TRBV2 and TRBJ2-1, with 8 bases that match TRBD2. The CDR3 consists of 17 residues. Germline V lookup: CDR1 SNHLY, CDR2 FYNNEI. Germline trimming cut 6 bases from V and 4 bases from J; bases unmatched to any gene: 14. DNA for the CDR3: TGTGCCAGCAGGGGACCCGGGGGTGCGGGGGGTTACAATGAGCAGTTCTTC. Its translation is CASRGPGGAGGYNEQFF.

This sequence joins TRBV11-2 and TRBJ1-1; TRBD1 matches at 12 bases. The germline V gene encodes CDR1 SGHAT and CDR2 FQNNGV. The V segment lost 5 bases and the J segment 4 bases; nucleotides outside the gene matches: 14. The CDR3 contains 18 residues. This chain's CDR3 is CASSPRPGQGAVGTEAFF. The CDR3 nucleotides read TGTGCCAGCAGCCCACGTCCGGGACAGGGGGCCGTTGGCACTGAAGCTTTCTTT.

J is TRBJ2-1 and V is TRBV6-1, with D possibly matching TRBD1 (5 bases). The CDR3 is made up of 15 amino acids. Between the trimmed V and J ends, which lost 3 bases and 3 bases, there was a span of 12 bases. Germline V gives CDR1 MNHNS, CDR2 SASEGT. CDR3 sequence reads: CASSEQGQVYNEQFF. CDR3 DNA: TGTGCCAGCAGTGAGCAGGGTCAAGTCTACAATGAGCAGTTCTTC.

CDR3 loop: CASSIGRTGHFAYEQYF. CDR3 in DNA: TGTGCCAGTAGTATAGGGAGGACAGGACATTTTGCCTACGAGCAGTACTTC. The chain combines TRBV19 with TRBJ2-7; 7 bases match TRBD1. Per germline, CDR1 LNHDA and CDR2 SQIVND (reference sequence). The CDR3 totals 17 residues. The trim removed 1 base at V and 2 bases at J, leaving 11 bases unmatched.

This sequence joins TRBV30 and TRBJ2-5; 7 bases line up with TRBD2. V lost 1 base to trimming and J lost 3 bases; unmatched junction nucleotides: 5. CDR1 and CDR2 from the germline V gene are GTSNPN and SVGIG (reference sequence). The CDR3 runs to 14 residues. CDR3 in DNA: TGTGCCTGGAGTGCCGGACGGGGGGAAGAGACCCAGTACTTC. Residues: CAWSAGRGEETQYF.

The chain has TRBV3-1 (or the pseudogene TRBV3-2) and TRBJ1-1; no reliable D call. V was shortened by 2 bases and J by 7 bases, with 11 bases between the two germline ends. The CDR3 consists of 13 residues. Germline V gene data show CDR1 as LGHDT and CDR2 as YNNKEL (reference sequence). This chain's CDR3 is CASSQFTRNEAFF. The DNA for the CDR3 is TGTGCCAGCAGCCAATTTACGCGTAATGAAGCTTTCTTT.

This chain uses TRBV7-8 with TRBJ2-7; no clear D. The CDR3 loop spans 13 amino acids. Trimming removed 5 bases at V and 2 bases at J, with 10 bases between. Germline assignment: CDR1 SGHVS and CDR2 FQNEAQ. CDR3 coding DNA: TGTGCCAGCAGCCTAGGTGGCCCCTACGAGCAGTACTTC. The encoded protein is CASSLGGPYEQYF.